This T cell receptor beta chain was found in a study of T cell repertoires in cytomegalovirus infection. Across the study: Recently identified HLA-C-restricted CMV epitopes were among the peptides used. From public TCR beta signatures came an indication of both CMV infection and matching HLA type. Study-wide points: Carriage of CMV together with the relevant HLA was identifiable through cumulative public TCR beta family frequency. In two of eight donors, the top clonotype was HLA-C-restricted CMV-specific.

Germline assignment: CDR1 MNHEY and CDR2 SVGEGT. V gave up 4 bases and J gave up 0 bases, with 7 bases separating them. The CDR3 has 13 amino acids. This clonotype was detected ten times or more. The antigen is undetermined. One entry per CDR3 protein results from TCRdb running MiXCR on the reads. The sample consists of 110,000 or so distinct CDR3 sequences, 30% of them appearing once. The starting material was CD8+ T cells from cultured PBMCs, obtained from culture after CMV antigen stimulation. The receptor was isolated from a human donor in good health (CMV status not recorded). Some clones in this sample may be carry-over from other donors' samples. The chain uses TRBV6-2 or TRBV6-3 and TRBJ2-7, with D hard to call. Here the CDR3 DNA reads TGTGCCAGCAGTTCTCTTGACTCCTACGAGCAGTACTTC. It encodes CASSSLDSYEQYF.